These 16 T cell receptor beta chains originate from one sample sequenced in a study of cytomegalovirus exposure and HLA in healthy donors. This PCR relied on a set of 60 Vbeta primers and 13 Jbeta primers. Sequenced by immunoSEQ multiplex PCR; TCRdb stores in-frame clones only, minus some. This table holds roughly 100,000 clones, 10% found once. Material for sequencing was PBMCs. These receptors were taken from a man aged 35 to 55 in good health and CMV-seropositive.

This clone was detected a few times. This rearrangement joins TRBV5-5 to TRBJ1-5, with 7 positions matching TRBD1. Germline V gene sequence: CDR1 SGHKS, CDR2 YYEKEE (reference sequence). Trimming removed 5 bases from V and 4 bases from J; junction bases left unmatched: 9. This CDR3 comprises 15 residues. CDR3 sequence: CASSQTGDVNQPQHF. The CDR3 bases are TGTGCCAGCAGTCAAACAGGGGACGTTAATCAGCCCCAGCATTTT.

The V call is TRBV4-3, the J call TRBJ2-7, with 7 bases aligning to TRBD1. The CDR3 is made up of 14 amino acids. Per germline, CDR1 LGHNA and CDR2 YSLEER. V lost 0 bases to trimming and J lost 6 bases; unmatched junction nucleotides: 5. The CDR3: CASSQDTGVGEQYF. CDR3 DNA: TGCGCCAGCAGCCAAGATACAGGGGTGGGCGAGCAGTACTTC.

The chain couples TRBV11-3 to TRBJ2-1; 8 bases fit TRBD2. Germline V gives CDR1 SGHNT, CDR2 YENEEA. This CDR3 is built from 14 residues. Germline trimming cut 4 bases from V and 12 bases from J; bases unmatched to any gene: 11. CDR3 in DNA: TGTGCCAGCAGCTCTAATAGCGGGATTGGGGTGCAGTTCTTC. This gives the protein CASSSNSGIGVQFF.

The V and J genes are TRBV20-1 and TRBJ1-1, with D possibly matching TRBD1 (5 bases). This CDR3 has 11 amino acids. The V gene lost 6 bases and the J gene lost 6 bases, with 11 bases spanning the gap. CDR1 is DFQATT, CDR2 SNEGSKA, per germline (reference sequence). The CDR3: CSAAGTPEAFF. The CDR3, as DNA: TGCAGTGCAGCCGGGACTCCTGAAGCTTTCTTT.

The V gene is TRBV29-1, the J gene TRBJ2-3, with 7 bases matching TRBD1. CDR1 and CDR2 (germline): SQVTM, ANQGSEA. V trimming: 1 base; J trimming: 2 bases; junction bases outside the gene matches: 6. CDR3 length: 15 amino acids. The CDR3 DNA reads as TGCAGCGTTGAAGCTCTACAGGGGTACACAGATACGCAGTATTTT. Translation: CSVEALQGYTDTQYF.

The rearrangement joins TRBV5-1 to TRBJ1-4; D may be TRBD1 (5 bases). Trimming cost V 2 bases and J 5 bases, with 13 bases left between them. This CDR3 is built from 15 residues. Per the germline V gene, CDR1 is SGHRS and CDR2 is YFSETQ. In DNA form, the CDR3 reads TGCGCCAGCAGCTTCGGGGGGTCTATCAATGAAAAACTGTTTTTT. It yields the protein CASSFGGSINEKLFF.

The rearrangement uses TRBV4-2 and TRBJ2-1, with TRBD2 matching 7 bases. Germline V gene data show CDR1 as LGHNA and CDR2 as YNFKEQ. The CDR3 spans 14 residues. With V trimmed by 1 base and J by 5 bases, 2 bases remained unmatched. The CDR3 reads CASSQAGGHNEQFF. The CDR3, as DNA: TGTGCCAGCAGCCAAGCGGGAGGTCACAATGAGCAGTTCTTC.

The chain couples TRBV30 to TRBJ2-1; D ambiguous. The V end lost 2 bases, the J end lost 0 bases, and 11 bases lay between the germline ends. Germline-derived CDR1 and CDR2 are GTSNPN and SVGIG (reference sequence). This CDR3 is 15 amino acids long. In nucleotides, the CDR3 is TGTGCCTGGAGTTTTGACATGAGCTCCTACAATGAGCAGTTCTTC. Encoded protein: CAWSFDMSSYNEQFF.

Many counts were recorded for this clone. The chain carries TRBV7-9 and TRBJ2-7; 8 bases line up with TRBD1. Trimming at V came to 3 bases and at J to 5 bases, leaving 3 bases not matched to a gene. Germline loops: CDR1 SEHNR, CDR2 FQNEAQ (reference sequence). This CDR3 comprises 13 residues. Written as DNA, the CDR3 is TGTGCCAGCAGCTTGACAGGGGTGAACGAGCAGTACTTC. It specifies CASSLTGVNEQYF.

This clone was seen only a few times. CDR3 nucleotide sequence: TGCGCCAGCAGTGAGTCTACGACTGAATATGGCTACACCTTC. Translation gives CASSESTTEYGYTF. The gene calls are TRBV10-2 and TRBJ1-2; D is unresolved. Germline CDR1 is WSHSY and CDR2 is SAAADI. V was shortened by 0 bases and J by 5 bases, with 10 bases between the two germline ends. This CDR3 is 14 amino acids long.

This chain uses TRBV25-1 with TRBJ1-4; possible D gene TRBD1, 5 bases. The CDR3 is 14 amino acids. V was clipped by 3 bases and J by 7 bases, with 12 bases between them. Germline CDR1 MGHDK, CDR2 SYGVNS. CDR3 nucleotides: TGTGCCAGCAGTGAGGACAAGGTGGTTGAAAAACTGTTTTTT. This encodes CASSEDKVVEKLFF.

The J gene is TRBJ1-1, the V gene TRBV27, with D possibly being TRBD1 (6 bases). With 7 bases removed from V and 3 bases from J, the gap between germline ends came to 9 bases. Germline-derived CDR1 and CDR2 are MNHEY and SMNVEV (reference sequence). The CDR3 has 12 amino acids. CDR3 amino acids: CASKDSYTEAFF. Written as DNA, the CDR3 is TGTGCCAGCAAGGACAGTTACACTGAAGCTTTCTTT.

A few counts support this clone. The chain links TRBV28 to TRBJ1-2; 7 nucleotides match TRBD1. The J segment lost 7 bases and the V segment lost 5 bases, leaving 10 bases of the junction unmatched. CDR1 MDHEN and CDR2 SYDVKM come from the germline V gene. This CDR3 has 14 residues. This chain's CDR3 is CASSIDRVLGGYTF. In DNA, the CDR3 is TGTGCCAGCAGTATCGACAGGGTGTTGGGTGGCTACACCTTC.

This clone was counted a few times. The CDR3 DNA reads as TGTGCCTGGAGCGCTAGCGGGAGCAAAGAGACCCAGTACTTC. This codes for CAWSASGSKETQYF. This sequence joins TRBV30 and TRBJ2-5; 10 bases line up with TRBD2. Unmatched junction bases numbered 4, after V lost 3 bases and J lost 3 bases. CDR3 length: 14 amino acids. CDR1 and CDR2 (germline): GTSNPN, SVGIG (reference sequence).

This chain uses TRBV6-1 with TRBJ2-7; possibly TRBD1 for D (6 bases). Germline V gives CDR1 MNHNS, CDR2 SASEGT. V shed 11 bases and J shed 5 bases, with 13 bases lying between them. CDR3 size: 11 residues. The CDR3 reads CAAGDLNEQYF. The CDR3 nucleotides read TGTGCCGCAGGGGATCTCAACGAGCAGTACTTC.

The genes are TRBV6-4 and TRBJ2-3, with 16 nucleotides matching TRBD2. CDR3 length: 17 residues. Germline CDR1 reads MRHNA; CDR2 reads SNTAGT. Germline trimming cut 0 bases from V and 4 bases from J; bases unmatched to any gene: 1. The CDR3 region has the DNA TGTGCCAGCAGTGACTCGGGACTAGCGGGAGGGCCAGATACGCAGTATTTT. The encoded protein is CASSDSGLAGGPDTQYF.